This T cell receptor (beta chain) is from a study of shared clonotypes between healthy human individuals. Study background: Samples came from a couple of female and three male donors aged 18 to 49. Three plates each covered CD4 naive and memory; CD8 naive two, CD8 memory one.

Terminally differentiated effector memory CD45RA+ cells were excluded from the naive CD8 cells, which were CD45RO-negative and positively selected for CCR7. The assay used deep level. TCRdb's copy holds only in-frame clones and misses some; the assay was immunoSEQ multiplex PCR. The data hold roughly 890,000 clones, with approximately 92% observed a single time. J lost 4 bases, V lost 6 bases, and 9 bases had no gene match. The CDR3 length is 16 residues. Germline V gene data show CDR1 as MDHEN and CDR2 as SYDVKM. To note about this clone: The antigen remains unidentified.

Whole-study findings and limits: Lower generation probabilities were found for non-shared clonotypes than for those shared by all four donors.

V gene TRBV28 combines with J gene TRBJ2-2; 9 nucleotides align to TRBD1. Sequencing was done on a sample of naive CD8+ T cells sorted from blood. This receptor was taken from a man aged 25-45 years in good health. Here the CDR3 DNA reads TGTGCCAGCAGAAATACAGGGGGCGTCGGCACCGGGGAGCTGTTTTTT. Translating gives CASRNTGGVGTGELFF.